The TCR beta chain described here comes from a study of T-cell memory formation after mild COVID-19 (dated by TCRdb to about 2021). Regarding the research as a whole: TCR sequence clusters from the two donors were largely donor specific. In a couple of donors, T-cell clones that expanded and contracted after mild COVID-19 were tracked by sequencing TCRalpha and TCRbeta repertoires over time. The cohort comprised two young, previously healthy adult volunteers, one female and one male.

CDR1 is given as MNHEY and CDR2 as SMNVEV, both from the germline V gene (reference sequence). The CDR3 sequence holds 14 residues, the cysteine and phenylalanine included. Only the CDR3 region is kept as DNA, spanning 42 bases read in frame from base 1. V is cut by 5 bases and J by 1 base, and the space between the germline ends is 10 bases. The data were produced on an Illumina NovaSeq 6000. Using 5'RACE with constant-segment primers, TCRalpha and TCRbeta cDNA libraries were constructed, with sample barcodes and unique molecular identifiers added in the process. Trizol reagent was used to extract RNA from every sample. The libraries were amplified in two PCR steps, and the second step added a second sample barcode and Illumina TruSeq adapters. Sequencing of libraries was performed on an Illumina NovaSeq with 2 x 150 bp paired-end reads. Concerning the study's data processing: The reads were demultiplexed and collapsed into UMI-guided consensus sequences using migec v1.2.7. Using mixcr v2.1.11, the UMI consensuses were aligned to TRA and TRB V and J templates and assembled into clonotypes. Clonotypes were classified as expanded or contracted when called significant by both edgeR and NoisET, with noise models trained on biological replicates. For edgeR calls, a false discovery rate-adjusted p below 0.01 and a log2 fold-change threshold of 1 were applied. As an exploratory analysis of dynamics, max-normalized trajectories of the 1000 most abundant clonotypes were examined with PCA combined with hierarchical clustering. Each responding clone was given a CD4 or CD8 phenotype based on the CD4+ and CD8+ repertoires, which had been sequenced separately. TCRdb applied fastp at Q25 and MiXCR to the public reads, then kept only in-frame beta chains. Here each entry gathers all rows of one CDR3 protein and keeps the most common genes and DNA. TCRdb's processing, not the authors', yielded these V and J calls. The sample contains 300,000 to 400,000 distinct CDR3 sequences, approximately 13% of them found a single time. About 20% of the sample rests with the top ten.

PBMCs were isolated by Ficoll-Paque density gradient centrifugation. What the research found in general, with its limitations: Balanced CD4/CD8 phenotypes were observed for clones contracting from day 15 to 85, whereas a bias towards CD4+ was observed for a second wave of clones expanding from day 15 to 37. The study covered only a couple of mild cases, and larger cohorts including severe cases with pre-infection samples were considered necessary. Contracting CD4+ clones appeared mostly in the CM and EM memory subsets, whereas CD8+ clones were enriched in EMRA. The second-wave clones that peaked on day 37 were not confirmed to be SARS-CoV-2 specific. Some responding clones were detected in pre-infection memory, which suggested that pre-existing cross-reactive memory T cells had joined the SARS-CoV-2 response.

Turning to this clonotype: Its antigen is unknown. Base quality data are lacking; no much larger clone is found one base away.

Sequenced sample: PBMCs or a T cell subset sorted from them (not recorded which). The receptor's source is a man between 18 and 29 years old who had mild COVID-19 (a few samples of this study predate the infection). The sample titles of this study are shuffled in the database, so cell type and time point are left out; the donor was told from shared clones. The V and J genes are TRBV27 and TRBJ2-3; the D gene is not confidently resolved. The nucleotides are TGTGCCAGCAGTCGCAAGGCCGGCACAGATACGCAGTATTTT. Translated, this is CASSRKAGTDTQYF.